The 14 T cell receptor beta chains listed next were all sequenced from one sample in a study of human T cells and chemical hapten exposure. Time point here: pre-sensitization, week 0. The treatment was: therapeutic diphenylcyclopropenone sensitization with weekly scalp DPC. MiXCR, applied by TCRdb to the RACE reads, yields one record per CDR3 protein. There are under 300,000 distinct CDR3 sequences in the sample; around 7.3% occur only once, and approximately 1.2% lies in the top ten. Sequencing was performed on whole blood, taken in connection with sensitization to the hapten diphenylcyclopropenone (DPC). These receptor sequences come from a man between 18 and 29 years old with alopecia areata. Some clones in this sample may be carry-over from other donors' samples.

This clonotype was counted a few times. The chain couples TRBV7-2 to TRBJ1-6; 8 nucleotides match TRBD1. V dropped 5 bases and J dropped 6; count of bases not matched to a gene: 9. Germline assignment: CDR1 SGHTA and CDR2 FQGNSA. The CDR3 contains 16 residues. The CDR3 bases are TGTGCCAGCAGCACCCACCAGGGGGCTCCTAATTCACCCCTCCACTTT. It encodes CASSTHQGAPNSPLHF.

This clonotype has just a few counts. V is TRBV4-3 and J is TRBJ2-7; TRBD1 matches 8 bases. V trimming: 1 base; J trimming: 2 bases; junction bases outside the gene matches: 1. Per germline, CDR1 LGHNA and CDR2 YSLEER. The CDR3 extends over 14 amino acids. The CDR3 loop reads CASSQVTGAYEQYF. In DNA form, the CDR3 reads TGCGCCAGCAGCCAAGTGACAGGGGCCTACGAGCAGTACTTC.

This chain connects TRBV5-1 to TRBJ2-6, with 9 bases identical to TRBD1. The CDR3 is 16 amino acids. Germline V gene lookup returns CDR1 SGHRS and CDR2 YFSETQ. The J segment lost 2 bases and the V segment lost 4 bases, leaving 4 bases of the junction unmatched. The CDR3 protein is CASSVQGAPGANVLTF. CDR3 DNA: TGCGCCAGCAGCGTACAGGGGGCCCCTGGGGCCAACGTCCTGACTTTC.

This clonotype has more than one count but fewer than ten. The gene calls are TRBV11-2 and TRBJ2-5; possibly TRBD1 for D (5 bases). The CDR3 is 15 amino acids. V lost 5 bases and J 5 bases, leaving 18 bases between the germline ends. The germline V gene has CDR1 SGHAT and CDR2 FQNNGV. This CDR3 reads CASSKRVNRLETQYF. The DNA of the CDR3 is TGTGCCAGCAGCAAACGGGTGAACAGGCTGGAGACCCAGTACTTC.

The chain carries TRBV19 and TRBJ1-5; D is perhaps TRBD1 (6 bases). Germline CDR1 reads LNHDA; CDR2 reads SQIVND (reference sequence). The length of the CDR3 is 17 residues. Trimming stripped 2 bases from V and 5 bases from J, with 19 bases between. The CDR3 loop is CASSIPGAGEGYQPQHF. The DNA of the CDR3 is TGTGCCAGTAGTATACCCGGGGCAGGGGAGGGATATCAGCCCCAGCATTTT.

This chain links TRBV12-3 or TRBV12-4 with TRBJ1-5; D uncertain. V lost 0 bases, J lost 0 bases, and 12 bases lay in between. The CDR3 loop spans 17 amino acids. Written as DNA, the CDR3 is TGTGCCAGCAGTTTAGCCGGCGACGATAATAGCAATCAGCCCCAGCATTTT. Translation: CASSLAGDDNSNQPQHF.

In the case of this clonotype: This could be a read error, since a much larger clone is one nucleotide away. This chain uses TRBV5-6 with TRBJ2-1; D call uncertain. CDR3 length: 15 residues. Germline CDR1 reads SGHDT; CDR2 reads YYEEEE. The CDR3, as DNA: TGTGCCAGCAGCCGCGACTCCTTACCCTACGATGAGCAGTTCTTC. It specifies CASSRDSLPYDEQFF.

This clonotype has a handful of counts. The CDR3 nucleotides are TGCAGTGCTAGGGGGCCTTATGGCTACACCTTC. Its translation: CSARGPYGYTF. V usage is TRBV20-1 and J usage is TRBJ1-2; D may be TRBD1 (5 bases). The germline gives CDR1 DFQATT, CDR2 SNEGSKA (reference sequence). V lost 3 bases to trimming and J lost 5 bases, with 7 bases between them. The CDR3 has 11 residues.

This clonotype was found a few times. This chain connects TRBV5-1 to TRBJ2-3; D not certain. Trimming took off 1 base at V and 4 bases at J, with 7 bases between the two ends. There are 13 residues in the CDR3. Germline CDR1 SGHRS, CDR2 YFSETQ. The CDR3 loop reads CASSLFSADTQYF. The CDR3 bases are TGCGCCAGCAGCTTGTTTTCCGCAGATACGCAGTATTTT.

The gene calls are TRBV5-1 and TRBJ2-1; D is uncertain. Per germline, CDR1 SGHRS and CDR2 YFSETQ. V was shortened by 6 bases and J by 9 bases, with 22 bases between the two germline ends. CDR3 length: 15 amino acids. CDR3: CASTPGPRVEVEQFF. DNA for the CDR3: TGCGCCAGCACCCCCGGGCCCCGGGTTGAGGTTGAGCAGTTCTTC. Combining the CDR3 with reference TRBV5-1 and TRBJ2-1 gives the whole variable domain KAGVTQTPRYLIKTRGQQVTLSCSPISGHRSVSWYQQTPGQGLQFLFEYFSETQRNKGNFPGRFSGRQFSNSRSEMNVSTLELGDSALYLCASTPGPRVEVEQFFGPGTRLTVL.

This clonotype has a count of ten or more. The CDR3, as DNA: TGCGCCAGCAGCCAAGGCGGGAGGGATTCACCCCTCCACTTT. Translating gives CASSQGGRDSPLHF. The J gene is TRBJ1-6, the V gene TRBV4-3, with D unresolved. CDR3 length equals 14 residues. The V end lost 1 base, the J end lost 8 bases, and 9 bases lay between the germline ends. CDR1 is LGHNA and CDR2 is YSLEER in the germline V gene.

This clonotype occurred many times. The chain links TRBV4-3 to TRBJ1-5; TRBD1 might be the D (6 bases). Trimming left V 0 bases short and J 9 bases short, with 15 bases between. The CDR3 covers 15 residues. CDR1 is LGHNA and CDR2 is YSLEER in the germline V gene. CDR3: CASSQDRAGVGPQHF. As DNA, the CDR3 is TGCGCCAGCAGCCAAGATCGGGCAGGGGTCGGGCCCCAGCATTTT.

CDR3 sequence: CASSLAGTLQETQYF. CDR3 DNA sequence: TGTGCCAGCAGCTTAGCCGGGACACTTCAAGAGACCCAGTACTTC. V usage is TRBV7-3 and J usage is TRBJ2-5; a weak D match, TRBD1 (6 bases). CDR1 SGHTA and CDR2 FQGTGA come from the germline V gene. The CDR3 has 15 residues. Trimming pared 2 bases from V and 2 bases from J, leaving 12 bases between.

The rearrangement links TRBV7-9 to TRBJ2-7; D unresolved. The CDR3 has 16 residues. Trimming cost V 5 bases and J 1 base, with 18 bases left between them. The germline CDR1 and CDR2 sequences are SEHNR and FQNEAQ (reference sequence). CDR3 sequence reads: CASSLLGRRPSYEQYF. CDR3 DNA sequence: TGTGCCAGCAGCCTCCTTGGGCGGCGTCCTTCCTACGAGCAGTACTTC.